The 27 T cell receptor beta chains listed next were all sequenced from one sample in a study of cytomegalovirus exposure and HLA in healthy donors. Sequenced by immunoSEQ multiplex PCR; TCRdb stores in-frame clones only, minus some. The sample consists of roughly 250,000 clones, 70% to 90% of them appearing once. The sample comprised PBMCs. The receptors derive from a woman aged 25 to 45 in good health and CMV-seropositive.

This rearrangement joins TRBV25-1 to TRBJ2-7, with a tentative D call TRBD2 (6 bases). CDR3 length: 18 residues. The V end lost 4 bases, the J end lost 3 bases, and 25 bases lay between the germline ends. Per the germline V gene, CDR1 is MGHDK and CDR2 is SYGVNS. CDR3: CASSGGDPTREKHYEQYF. CDR3 bases: TGTGCCAGCAGTGGGGGGGACCCGACTAGGGAAAAACACTACGAGCAGTACTTC.

The V call is TRBV7-6, the J call TRBJ2-2, with a weak D call TRBD1 (6 bases). This CDR3 contains 13 residues. The V gene's germline CDR1 is SGHVS and CDR2 FNYEAQ. The V gene lost 8 bases and the J gene lost 3 bases, with 10 bases spanning the gap. The CDR3 sequence: CASEAGDTGELFF. CDR3 bases: TGTGCCAGCGAAGCAGGGGACACCGGGGAGCTGTTTTTT.

This rearrangement joins TRBV5-1 to TRBJ2-1, with D unclear. The CDR3 consists of 11 residues. The germline V gene has CDR1 SGHRS and CDR2 YFSETQ. The V and J ends lost 1 base and 6 bases respectively, with 2 bases between them. Here the CDR3 reads CASSLLNEQFF. The CDR3 DNA reads as TGCGCCAGCAGCTTGCTCAATGAGCAGTTCTTC. Full variable domain (outside the CDR3, taken from reference TRBV5-1 and TRBJ2-1): KAGVTQTPRYLIKTRGQQVTLSCSPISGHRSVSWYQQTPGQGLQFLFEYFSETQRNKGNFPGRFSGRQFSNSRSEMNVSTLELGDSALYLCASSLLNEQFFGPGTRLTVL.

The chain carries TRBV13 and TRBJ1-2; 8 nucleotides match TRBD1. Germline CDR1 reads PRHDT; CDR2 reads FYEKMQ (reference sequence). The CDR3 is 14 residues long. V was pared by 4 bases and J by 0 bases, with 1 base of the junction left unmatched. In DNA, the CDR3 is TGTGCCAGCAGCTCGGGACAGGCTAACTATGGCTACACCTTC. Amino acids: CASSSGQANYGYTF.

In its sample, this clone was seen once. The chain links TRBV10-3 to TRBJ1-4; D not resolved. Looked up from germline, CDR1 is ENHRY and CDR2 is SYGVKD. V lost 4 bases and J lost 0, with 6 bases in between. This CDR3 has 14 residues. The CDR3 sequence: CAISAVATNEKLFF. Written as DNA, the CDR3 is TGTGCCATCAGTGCAGTGGCAACTAATGAAAAACTGTTTTTT.

V is TRBV30 and J is TRBJ2-5; 10 bases match TRBD1. V trimming: 6 bases; J trimming: 5 bases; junction bases outside the gene matches: 6. From germline, CDR1 is GTSNPN and CDR2 SVGIG (reference sequence). The CDR3 extends over 13 amino acids. The CDR3 DNA reads as TGTGCCTGCAGCGGACAGGGGGGGGAGACCCAGTACTTC. Protein: CACSGQGGETQYF.

The chain recombines TRBV6-5 with TRBJ2-1; 13 bases are shared with TRBD2. CDR3 size: 16 residues. Per the germline V gene, CDR1 is MNHEY and CDR2 is SVGAGI. V shed 4 bases and J 9 bases; nucleotides not matched to a gene: 9. The CDR3 spells CASSSGLAGVGSEQFF. The CDR3 nucleotides are TGTGCCAGCAGTTCTGGACTAGCGGGAGTCGGGAGTGAGCAGTTCTTC.

The chain links TRBV29-1 to TRBJ2-3, with TRBD1 identical over 10 bases. The CDR3 length is 14 residues. Trimming cost V 6 bases and J 4 bases; bases outside gene matches: 7. The germline CDR1 and CDR2 sequences are SQVTM and ANQGSEA. This CDR3 reads CSVEGQGHPDTQYF. The CDR3 DNA follows: TGCAGCGTCGAGGGACAGGGGCACCCAGATACGCAGTATTTT.

The CDR3, as DNA: TGTGCCAGCAGTGACAGGGCACACAGCAATCAGCCCCAGCATTTT. As protein: CASSDRAHSNQPQHF. This chain joins TRBV6-1 and TRBJ1-5, with TRBD1 as a possible D gene (5 bases). CDR1 is MNHNS and CDR2 is SASEGT in the germline V gene. Trimming removed 3 bases at V and 1 base at J, with 10 bases between. This CDR3 is built from 15 residues.

V is TRBV29-1 and J is TRBJ1-2, with 9 bases that match TRBD1. The CDR3 length is 14 residues. The trim removed 6 bases at V and 4 bases at J, leaving 9 bases unmatched. In germline, CDR1 is SQVTM, CDR2 ANQGSEA. As DNA, the CDR3 is TGCAGCGTATATTCGGGACAGGGATTCTATGGCTACACCTTC. Its protein is CSVYSGQGFYGYTF.

The table lists this clone with a count of one. The chain recombines TRBV5-6 with TRBJ2-1, with 7 bases matching TRBD2. Germline assignment: CDR1 SGHDT and CDR2 YYEEEE. The CDR3 sequence is 15 residues long. J was trimmed by 3 bases and V by 0 bases; bases with no gene match: 3. In nucleotides, the CDR3 is TGTGCCAGCAGCTTGGGACTAGCTGACTACAATGAGCAGTTCTTC. This translates into CASSLGLADYNEQFF.

This chain's CDR3 is CAWSVVVRNTEAFF. CDR3 nucleotide sequence: TGTGCCTGGAGTGTTGTGGTGAGGAACACTGAAGCTTTCTTT. The V call is TRBV30, the J call TRBJ1-1; D gene uncertain. Germline V gene lookup returns CDR1 GTSNPN and CDR2 SVGIG (reference sequence). The CDR3 has 14 residues. Trimming took 0 bases from V and 1 from J, leaving 9 bases between them.

As for this clone: The same CDR3 arises from other DNA sequences in this sample as well. The rearrangement links TRBV7-9 to TRBJ1-1; tentative D call: TRBD1 (5 bases). Germline CDR1 SEHNR, CDR2 FQNEAQ (reference sequence). The CDR3 runs to 13 residues. Trimming shortened V by 2 bases and J by 3 bases, and 7 bases separated the two germline ends. The CDR3 DNA is TGTGCCAGCAGCTTAACGGGGGACACTGAAGCTTTCTTT. Encoded protein: CASSLTGDTEAFF. Supplemented by reference TRBV7-9 and TRBJ1-1, the full variable domain reads DTGVSQNPRHKITKRGQNVTFRCDPISEHNRLYWYRQTLGQGPEFLTYFQNEAQLEKSRLLSDRFSAERPKGSFSTLEIQRTEQGDSAMYLCASSLTGDTEAFFGQGTRLTVV.

The J gene is TRBJ2-7, the V gene TRBV1; TRBD2, as called in the table, went unchecked against the DNA. TRBV1 is noted as a pseudogene. The CDR3 has 16 amino acids. In nucleotides, the CDR3 is TGCACCAGCAGCCAAGCCAGGACTAGCGGGGCCTACGAGCAGTACTTC. Protein: CTSSQARTSGAYEQYF.

The chain has TRBV11-2 and TRBJ1-2; maybe TRBD1 (5 bases). V gave up 5 bases and J gave up 4 bases, with 17 bases separating them. The germline gives CDR1 SGHAT, CDR2 FQNNGV. CDR3 length equals 15 residues. In DNA form, the CDR3 reads TGTGCCAGCAGCAAGACAGATGTGGGGCCCTATGGCTACACCTTC. Protein: CASSKTDVGPYGYTF.

The chain uses TRBV6-1 and TRBJ1-1; 9 bases are a match to TRBD1. There are 13 residues in the CDR3. The junction had 5 bases not matched to a gene; V was cut back by 4 bases and J by 8 bases. Per the germline V gene, CDR1 is MNHNS and CDR2 is SASEGT. CDR3 residues: CASSADRGAEAFF. The CDR3 bases are TGTGCCAGCAGTGCGGACAGGGGCGCAGAAGCTTTCTTT.

The chain recombines TRBV18 with TRBJ2-3; 7 bases fit TRBD2. In germline, CDR1 is KGHSH, CDR2 LQKENI. The V gene end was trimmed by 5 bases and the J gene end by 0 bases; junction bases not matched to a gene: 5. The CDR3 covers 15 residues. CDR3 residues: CASSNLAASTDTQYF. In DNA form, the CDR3 reads TGTGCCAGCTCAAACCTAGCGGCTAGCACAGATACGCAGTATTTT.

The chain joins TRBV19 to TRBJ2-7; TRBD2 matches 9 bases. CDR1 is LNHDA and CDR2 is SQIVND in the germline V gene (reference sequence). V was pared by 6 bases and J by 4 bases, with 10 bases of the junction left unmatched. The CDR3 has 15 amino acids. As DNA, the CDR3 is TGTGCCAGTAGCGAAGGACTAGCGTCGAATTACGAGCAGTACTTC. This codes for CASSEGLASNYEQYF.

The V and J genes are TRBV30 and TRBJ1-1; D unresolved. Germline V gives CDR1 GTSNPN, CDR2 SVGIG (reference sequence). The length of the CDR3 is 13 residues. V was shortened by 0 bases and J by 1 base, with 6 bases between the two germline ends. CDR3 sequence: CAWSVQRNTEAFF. In DNA form, the CDR3 reads TGTGCCTGGAGTGTACAACGGAACACTGAAGCTTTCTTT.

V gene TRBV5-6 combines with J gene TRBJ2-7, with a weak D call TRBD1 (7 bases). Germline CDR1 reads SGHDT; CDR2 reads YYEEEE. The CDR3 has 16 amino acids. The V end was cut by 4 bases, the J end by 3 bases, with 20 bases between. CDR3 amino acids: CASSGGWQGVVYEQYF. The CDR3 DNA sequence: TGTGCCAGCAGCGGGGGGTGGCAGGGGGTGGTCTACGAGCAGTACTTC. The entire variable domain, with the rest obtained from reference TRBV5-6 and TRBJ2-7, is as follows: DAGVTQSPTHLIKTRGQQVTLRCSPKSGHDTVSWYQQALGQGPQFIFQYYEEEERQRGNFPDRFSGHQFPNYSSELNVNALLLGDSALYLCASSGGWQGVVYEQYFGPGTRLTVT.

The rearrangement joins TRBV5-1 to TRBJ2-5, with D perhaps matching TRBD2 (6 bases). Germline CDR1 and CDR2: SGHRS and YFSETQ. The CDR3 loop spans 17 amino acids. V was shortened by 4 bases and J by 2 bases, with 21 bases between the two germline ends. The CDR3 region has the DNA TGCGCCAGCAGCCCGGCAGGATGGGGGGAGCCTCAAGAGACCCAGTACTTC. Amino acids: CASSPAGWGEPQETQYF.

This clone was detected once. The chain carries TRBV19 and TRBJ2-1, with TRBD2 as a possible D gene (5 bases). V was cut by 6 bases and J by 0 bases, with 6 bases left in between. The germline gives CDR1 LNHDA, CDR2 SQIVND (reference sequence). The CDR3 has 13 residues. DNA of the CDR3: TGTGCCAGTAGGGGGAGCTCCTACAATGAGCAGTTCTTC. Amino acid sequence: CASRGSSYNEQFF.

The V call is TRBV6-1, the J call TRBJ2-6, with a weak D call TRBD2 (5 bases). Germline V CDR1 and CDR2: MNHNS, SASEGT. CDR3 size: 16 residues. The V end lost 2 bases, the J end lost 1 base, and 9 bases lay between the germline ends. For the CDR3, the DNA is TGTGCCAGCAGTGAAATGGGCGGGTCTGGGGCCAACGTCCTGACTTTC. Amino acids: CASSEMGGSGANVLTF.

This clone has a handful of counts. The V and J genes are TRBV30 and TRBJ2-2, with D perhaps TRBD1 (6 bases). The CDR3 is 14 residues long. The germline V and J ends were trimmed by 4 bases and 4 bases, with 13 bases remaining between them. Germline V gives CDR1 GTSNPN, CDR2 SVGIG (reference sequence). This CDR3 is CAWTPRDITGELFF. The CDR3 region has the DNA TGTGCCTGGACCCCCCGGGACATCACCGGGGAGCTGTTTTTT.

The V call is TRBV5-1, the J call TRBJ2-5; 10 bases agree with TRBD1. The CDR3 spans 15 residues. CDR1 and CDR2 (germline): SGHRS, YFSETQ. Trimming cost V 4 bases and J 2 bases; bases outside gene matches: 5. CDR3 residues: CASSRQGAGQETQYF. As DNA, the CDR3 is TGCGCCAGCAGCCGACAGGGGGCAGGACAAGAGACCCAGTACTTC.

The chain uses TRBV5-1 and TRBJ2-3; D is unclear. Trimming took off 2 bases at V and 4 bases at J, with 5 bases between the two ends. The length of the CDR3 is 12 residues. Germline V gene lookup returns CDR1 SGHRS and CDR2 YFSETQ. CDR3 sequence: CASSLSSDTQYF. The CDR3 DNA reads as TGCGCCAGCAGCTTAAGCTCAGATACGCAGTATTTT.

The chain carries TRBV5-6 and TRBJ2-1, with D hard to call. Germline V CDR1 and CDR2: SGHDT, YYEEEE. The CDR3 runs to 17 residues. V lost 4 bases and J lost 0, with 17 bases in between. In DNA form, the CDR3 reads TGTGCCAGCAGCAAAACCAAAACGACTTACTCCTACAATGAGCAGTTCTTC. This codes for CASSKTKTTYSYNEQFF.